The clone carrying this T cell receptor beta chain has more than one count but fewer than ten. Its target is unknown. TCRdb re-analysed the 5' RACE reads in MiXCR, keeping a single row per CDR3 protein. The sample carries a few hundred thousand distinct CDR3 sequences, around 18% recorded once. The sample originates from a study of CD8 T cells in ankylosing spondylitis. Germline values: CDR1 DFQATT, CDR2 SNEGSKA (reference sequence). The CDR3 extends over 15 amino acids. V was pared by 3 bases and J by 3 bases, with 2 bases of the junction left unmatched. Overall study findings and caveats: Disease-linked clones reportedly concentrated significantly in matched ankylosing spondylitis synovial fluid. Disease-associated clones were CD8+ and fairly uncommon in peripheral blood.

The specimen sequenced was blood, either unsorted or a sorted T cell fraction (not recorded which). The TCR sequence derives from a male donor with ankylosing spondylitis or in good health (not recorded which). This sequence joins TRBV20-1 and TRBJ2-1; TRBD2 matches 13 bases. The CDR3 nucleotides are TGCAGTGCTAGGGGGACTAGCGGGGTCTACAATGAGCAGTTCTTC. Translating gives CSARGTSGVYNEQFF.